A single sample gave rise to the 9 T cell receptor beta chains below, sequenced in a study of identical twins. Each CDR3 protein is one row after TCRdb ran MiXCR on the 5' RACE reads. The sample consists of 1.5 million to 2 million distinct CDR3 sequences, less than 40% of them appearing once. The material sequenced was cord blood. These receptors all stem from a newborn girl in good health.

This clonotype has just a few counts. The rearrangement joins TRBV6-1 to TRBJ2-3; TRBD2 aligns across 9 bases. Losses at the gene ends were 6 bases for V and 12 bases for J; bases not matched to a gene: 7. This CDR3 contains 12 residues. Germline CDR1 reads MNHNS; CDR2 reads SASEGT. Here the CDR3 reads CASSPLAGVQYF. CDR3 nucleotides: TGTGCCAGCAGCCCCTTAGCGGGGGTACAGTATTTT.

The rearrangement links TRBV11-2 to TRBJ2-7, with D maybe TRBD2 (6 bases). The CDR3 sequence is 16 residues long. Germline CDR1 and CDR2: SGHAT and FQNNGV. The V gene lost 4 bases and the J gene lost 3 bases, with 19 bases spanning the gap. The CDR3 reads CASSSLTDGLFYEQYF. The CDR3 nucleotides are TGTGCCAGCAGCTCACTCACGGACGGACTATTCTACGAGCAGTACTTC.

This clonotype was picked up one time. The chain combines TRBV4-1 with TRBJ2-2; TRBD1 matches at 9 bases. Germline values: CDR1 MGHRA, CDR2 YSYEKL. This CDR3 has 16 amino acids. V gave up 0 bases and J gave up 3 bases; unmatched junction bases: 2. DNA of the CDR3: TGCGCCAGCAGCCAAGAAGGGACAGGGTACACCGGGGAGCTGTTTTTT. Translating it yields CASSQEGTGYTGELFF.

This clonotype has more than one count but fewer than ten. The V gene is TRBV6-1, the J gene TRBJ1-2; 9 bases agree with TRBD1. Germline V lookup: CDR1 MNHNS, CDR2 SASEGT. The CDR3 has 14 amino acids. The J segment lost 7 bases and the V segment lost 3 bases, leaving 6 bases of the junction unmatched. CDR3 coding DNA: TGTGCCAGCAGTGACCGACAGGGGGGATTTGGCTACACCTTC. Protein product: CASSDRQGGFGYTF.

This clonotype was observed a handful of times. V gene TRBV20-1 combines with J gene TRBJ1-5; TRBD1 might be the D (6 bases). The CDR3 has 16 amino acids. Germline CDR1 and CDR2: DFQATT and SNEGSKA (reference sequence). V was pared by 7 bases and J by 0 bases, with 19 bases between. This chain's CDR3 is CSVTEQGGYSNQPQHF. The CDR3 nucleotides read TGCAGTGTCACTGAACAGGGAGGGTATAGCAATCAGCCCCAGCATTTT.

This clonotype was seen more than once but under ten times. The chain uses TRBV11-1 and TRBJ2-5, with D unclear. V lost 5 bases, J lost 0 bases, and 10 bases lay in between. This CDR3 comprises 14 residues. CDR1 is SGHAT, CDR2 FQDESV, per germline (reference sequence). The chain's CDR3 is CASSTDSYQETQYF. The CDR3 nucleotides read TGTGCCAGCAGCACCGACTCGTACCAAGAGACCCAGTACTTC.

The gene calls are TRBV20-1 and TRBJ2-6; 7 positions match TRBD1. CDR1 and CDR2 from the germline V gene are DFQATT and SNEGSKA (reference sequence). The CDR3 extends over 16 amino acids. V lost 5 bases, J lost 0 bases, and 7 bases stayed unmatched. Here the CDR3 reads CSASDRYSSGANVLTF. CDR3 nucleotides: TGCAGTGCTTCGGACAGGTACTCCTCTGGGGCCAACGTCCTGACTTTC.

This clonotype appeared a few times. This rearrangement joins TRBV9 to TRBJ2-1; the match to TRBD1 covers 10 bases. CDR3 length equals 14 residues. Trimming cost V 0 bases and J 12 bases; bases outside gene matches: 6. Germline CDR1 reads SGDLS; CDR2 reads YYNGEE. The CDR3 DNA is TGTGCCAGCAGCGTAGCACGGACAGGGGGAACGCAGTTCTTC. Protein sequence: CASSVARTGGTQFF.

This clonotype was recorded a few times. The rearrangement uses TRBV5-1 and TRBJ1-1; D not resolved. The CDR3 spans 14 residues. Between the trimmed V and J ends, which lost 4 bases and 0 bases, there was a span of 10 bases. Germline V lookup: CDR1 SGHRS, CDR2 YFSETQ. This CDR3 is CASSLRTLNTEAFF. The CDR3 DNA reads as TGCGCCAGCAGCCTCAGGACTTTGAACACTGAAGCTTTCTTT.